The 14 T cell receptor beta chains presented below share a single source sample, sequenced in a study of cytomegalovirus exposure and HLA in healthy donors. This table comes from immunoSEQ multiplex PCR, and its TCRdb copy is limited to in-frame clones, with some not included. The repertoire holds about 180,000 clones, with 85% to 90% as singletons. Sequenced: PBMCs. Receptors were obtained from a woman aged 25 to 39 in good health and CMV-seronegative.

The chain carries TRBV29-1 and TRBJ2-5; D is ambiguous. The CDR3 extends over 12 amino acids. The germline V gene encodes CDR1 SQVTM and CDR2 ANQGSEA. V lost 4 bases and J 1 base, leaving 7 bases between the germline ends. The CDR3 DNA reads TGCAGCGTTGCGACACTCCAAGAGACCCAGTACTTC. Its protein is CSVATLQETQYF. Full variable domain (outside the CDR3, taken from reference TRBV29-1 and TRBJ2-5): SAVISQKPSRDICQRGTSLTIQCQVDSQVTMMFWYRQQPGQSLTLIATANQGSEATYESGFVIDKFPISRPNLTFSTLTVSNMSPEDSSIYLCSVATLQETQYFGPGTRLLVL.

This chain connects TRBV19 to TRBJ1-1, with a possible D match to TRBD1 (5 bases). Between the trimmed V and J ends, which lost 1 base and 1 base, there was a span of 16 bases. The CDR3 totals 17 residues. Per germline, CDR1 LNHDA and CDR2 SQIVND (reference sequence). The CDR3 coding sequence is TGTGCCAGTAGTATAGGCCCCAGGGTGGGATGGAACACTGAAGCTTTCTTT. Its translation is CASSIGPRVGWNTEAFF.

J is TRBJ1-2 and V is TRBV29-1; D might be TRBD1 (5 bases). CDR3 length: 12 amino acids. CDR1 and CDR2 from the germline V gene are SQVTM and ANQGSEA. Between the trimmed V and J ends, which lost 2 bases and 4 bases, there was a span of 8 bases. CDR3 loop: CSVEKGLYGYTF. The CDR3 region has the DNA TGCAGCGTTGAAAAGGGACTCTATGGCTACACCTTC. The whole variable domain, filled in from reference TRBV29-1 and TRBJ1-2, reads SAVISQKPSRDICQRGTSLTIQCQVDSQVTMMFWYRQQPGQSLTLIATANQGSEATYESGFVIDKFPISRPNLTFSTLTVSNMSPEDSSIYLCSVEKGLYGYTFGSGTRLTVV.

The chain has TRBV13 and TRBJ2-2; D perhaps matches TRBD2 (5 bases). Germline CDR1 reads PRHDT; CDR2 reads FYEKMQ (reference sequence). This CDR3 has 16 amino acids. V lost 0 bases to trimming and J lost 1 base, with 9 bases between them. In DNA, the CDR3 is TGTGCCAGCAGCTTAGGCCCAGCGGTGAACACCGGGGAGCTGTTTTTT. As protein: CASSLGPAVNTGELFF.

The rearrangement uses TRBV7-9 and TRBJ2-1, with a weak D call TRBD2 (5 bases). The CDR3 totals 13 residues. V was pared by 10 bases and J by 0 bases, with 10 bases between. The V gene's germline CDR1 is SEHNR and CDR2 FQNEAQ (reference sequence). Here the CDR3 DNA reads TGTGCCACGAGGGCTAGCTCCTACAATGAGCAGTTCTTC. Encoded protein: CATRASSYNEQFF. The full variable domain, with the rest looked up from reference TRBV7-9 and TRBJ2-1, is DTGVSQNPRHKITKRGQNVTFRCDPISEHNRLYWYRQTLGQGPEFLTYFQNEAQLEKSRLLSDRFSAERPKGSFSTLEIQRTEQGDSAMYLCATRASSYNEQFFGPGTRLTVL.

V and J are TRBV7-9 and TRBJ2-7; D perhaps matches TRBD1 (5 bases). The CDR3 spans 14 residues. Germline values: CDR1 SEHNR, CDR2 FQNEAQ (reference sequence). V was shortened by 1 base and J by 3 bases, with 10 bases between the two germline ends. The CDR3 sequence is CASSLGPGRYEQYF. In DNA, the CDR3 is TGTGCCAGCAGCTTAGGGCCAGGGCGCTACGAGCAGTACTTC. Variable domain in full (rest from reference TRBV7-9 and TRBJ2-7): DTGVSQNPRHKITKRGQNVTFRCDPISEHNRLYWYRQTLGQGPEFLTYFQNEAQLEKSRLLSDRFSAERPKGSFSTLEIQRTEQGDSAMYLCASSLGPGRYEQYFGPGTRLTVT.

V and J are TRBV6-5 and TRBJ1-2; D is perhaps TRBD1 (6 bases). Trimming removed 0 bases from V and 7 bases from J, with 18 bases in between. Germline assignment: CDR1 MNHEY and CDR2 SVGAGI. This CDR3 has 16 residues. CDR3: CASSYSPGIIRGGYTF. The CDR3 DNA sequence: TGTGCCAGCAGTTACTCGCCCGGGATAATCAGGGGTGGCTACACCTTC.

The chain has TRBV4-1 and TRBJ2-7, with TRBD1 identical over 9 bases. CDR1 and CDR2 from the germline V gene are MGHRA and YSYEKL. CDR3 length: 16 residues. The V gene end was trimmed by 3 bases and the J gene end by 4 bases; junction bases not matched to a gene: 10. Written as DNA, the CDR3 is TGCGCCAGCAGCCAGCGTTCGGGGACAGGGAGTTACGAGCAGTACTTC. As protein: CASSQRSGTGSYEQYF.

V gene TRBV6-1 combines with J gene TRBJ2-1; D perhaps matches TRBD2 (5 bases). The V end was cut by 6 bases, the J end by 8 bases, with 17 bases between. Per the germline V gene, CDR1 is MNHNS and CDR2 is SASEGT. CDR3 length: 14 amino acids. CDR3 loop: CASSPYRGRYEQFF. DNA of the CDR3: TGTGCCAGCAGCCCATACCGGGGTCGGTATGAGCAGTTCTTC.

The chain is built from TRBV6-5 and TRBJ2-5; D perhaps matches TRBD1 (6 bases). Germline CDR1 and CDR2: MNHEY and SVGAGI. V lost 1 base and J 5 bases, leaving 14 bases between the germline ends. The CDR3 length is 15 residues. The CDR3 here is CASSYFQGRRETQYF. CDR3 sequence (DNA): TGTGCCAGCAGTTACTTCCAGGGGCGGAGGGAGACCCAGTACTTC.

The rearrangement uses TRBV11-2 and TRBJ1-1; D possibly corresponds to TRBD1 (5 bases). From germline, CDR1 is SGHAT and CDR2 FQNNGV. V was clipped by 6 bases and J by 2 bases, with 10 bases between them. This CDR3 has 13 amino acids. CDR3 bases: TGTGCCAGCAGTCGGACATCAAACACTGAAGCTTTCTTT. Its protein product is CASSRTSNTEAFF. Combining the CDR3 with reference TRBV11-2 and TRBJ1-1 gives the whole variable domain EAGVAQSPRYKIIEKRQSVAFWCNPISGHATLYWYQQILGQGPKLLIQFQNNGVVDDSQLPKDRFSAERLKGVDSTLKIQPAKLEDSAVYLCASSRTSNTEAFFGQGTRLTVV.

V usage is TRBV27 and J usage is TRBJ1-2; the D gene is possibly TRBD1 (5 bases). The germline V gene encodes CDR1 MNHEY and CDR2 SMNVEV (reference sequence). The CDR3 spans 18 residues. The germline V and J ends were trimmed by 6 bases and 0 bases, with 23 bases remaining between them. DNA for the CDR3: TGTGCCAGCAGCCTTCGCCCAGGGAGGGCCCCTTCTAACTATGGCTACACCTTC. This encodes CASSLRPGRAPSNYGYTF.

The chain links TRBV5-1 to TRBJ1-3; possible D gene TRBD1, 5 bases. V gave up 0 bases and J gave up 3 bases, with 10 bases separating them. The CDR3 runs to 15 residues. The germline gives CDR1 SGHRS, CDR2 YFSETQ. DNA for the CDR3: TGCGCCAGCAGCTTGGGGCAGGGCCTTGGAAACACCATATATTTT. This sequence encodes CASSLGQGLGNTIYF.

This chain joins TRBV7-7 and TRBJ1-1; D gene ambiguous. CDR1 is SSHAT, CDR2 FNYEAQ, per germline (reference sequence). The CDR3 has 13 amino acids. Trimming took 1 base from V and 0 from J, leaving 3 bases between them. CDR3 sequence (DNA): TGTGCCAGCAGCTTAGACTTGAACACTGAAGCTTTCTTT. Residues: CASSLDLNTEAFF.